The 9 T cell receptor beta chains below come from one sample, sequenced in a study of graft-versus-host responses after intestinal transplantation. Generated by immunoSEQ multiplex PCR, the TCRdb table keeps only in-frame clones and is missing some. Of 35,000 to 50,000 clones listed, 90% to 95% are singletons. Their antigens remain unidentified. The starting material was unstimulated CD8+ T cells sorted from spleen or lymph node cells, obtained before transplant. The receptors come from a human donor who was the organ donor for an intestinal transplant.

J is TRBJ2-5 and V is TRBV5-1; TRBD2 matches 10 bases. V lost 2 bases to trimming and J lost 2 bases; unmatched junction nucleotides: 6. Germline V gives CDR1 SGHRS, CDR2 YFSETQ. There are 16 residues in the CDR3. CDR3 protein: CASSFPSGGAQETQYF. The DNA of the CDR3 is TGCGCCAGCAGCTTTCCTAGCGGGGGAGCTCAAGAGACCCAGTACTTC. The full variable domain, with the rest looked up from reference TRBV5-1 and TRBJ2-5, is KAGVTQTPRYLIKTRGQQVTLSCSPISGHRSVSWYQQTPGQGLQFLFEYFSETQRNKGNFPGRFSGRQFSNSRSEMNVSTLELGDSALYLCASSFPSGGAQETQYFGPGTRLLVL.

This chain connects TRBV19 to TRBJ2-5; 10 nucleotides agree with TRBD1. With V trimmed by 1 base and J by 5 bases, 4 bases remained unmatched. Germline lookup yields CDR1 LNHDA and CDR2 SQIVND (reference sequence). This CDR3 has 15 amino acids. CDR3 in amino acids: CASSIGTGGRETQYF. CDR3 coding DNA: TGTGCCAGTAGTATAGGGACAGGGGGGAGGGAGACCCAGTACTTC.

CDR3 sequence: CASSHGRNTGELFF. The CDR3 region has the DNA TGTGCCAGCAGCCACGGGAGGAACACCGGGGAGCTGTTTTTT. The J gene is TRBJ2-2, the V gene TRBV27; TRBD2 is a possible D gene (6 bases). The germline gives CDR1 MNHEY, CDR2 SMNVEV (reference sequence). V was clipped by 6 bases and J by 1 base, with 9 bases between them. The CDR3 sequence is 14 residues long.

The chain joins TRBV29-1 to TRBJ2-1; 10 nucleotides agree with TRBD2. Trimming cost V 1 base and J 0 bases; bases outside gene matches: 9. The CDR3 loop spans 18 amino acids. Germline CDR1 is SQVTM and CDR2 is ANQGSEA. The CDR3 region is CSVEGLAGALSSYNEQFF. CDR3 bases: TGCAGCGTTGAAGGGCTAGCGGGGGCCCTTAGCTCCTACAATGAGCAGTTCTTC.

J is TRBJ2-7 and V is TRBV5-6, with D perhaps TRBD1 (5 bases). The V end was cut by 2 bases, the J end by 4 bases, with 13 bases between. This CDR3 is built from 14 residues. Germline V gene data show CDR1 as SGHDT and CDR2 as YYEEEE. The CDR3 DNA is TGTGCCAGCAGCTTTGGTAGGGGCGCGTACGAGCAGTACTTC. Translated: CASSFGRGAYEQYF.

This rearrangement joins TRBV5-1 to TRBJ1-1, with D uncertain. Germline V gives CDR1 SGHRS, CDR2 YFSETQ. The V and J ends lost 5 bases and 4 bases respectively, with 9 bases between them. CDR3 size: 12 residues. The CDR3 bases are TGCGCCAGCAGTTCGAGGAGCACTGAAGCTTTCTTT. Amino acids: CASSSRSTEAFF. The variable domain in full, completed from reference TRBV5-1 and TRBJ1-1, reads KAGVTQTPRYLIKTRGQQVTLSCSPISGHRSVSWYQQTPGQGLQFLFEYFSETQRNKGNFPGRFSGRQFSNSRSEMNVSTLELGDSALYLCASSSRSTEAFFGQGTRLTVV.

The chain links TRBV27 to TRBJ2-1, with D possibly being TRBD2 (5 bases). The CDR3 length is 15 residues. Between the trimmed V and J ends, which lost 6 bases and 4 bases, there was a span of 16 bases. CDR1 MNHEY and CDR2 SMNVEV come from the germline V gene (reference sequence). The CDR3 nucleotides read TGTGCCAGCAGACCCGGGAACCGCGCATACAATGAGCAGTTCTTC. Its translation: CASRPGNRAYNEQFF.

The chain uses TRBV6-5 and TRBJ1-2; TRBD1 agrees at 7 bases. Looked up from germline, CDR1 is MNHEY and CDR2 is SVGAGI. The CDR3 consists of 14 residues. V gave up 1 base and J gave up 5 bases; unmatched junction bases: 4. The CDR3 DNA sequence: TGTGCCAGCAGTTACTTCACAGGGGAGTATGGCTACACCTTC. It translates to CASSYFTGEYGYTF.

The chain links TRBV6-1 to TRBJ2-7; 10 nucleotides agree with TRBD2. Germline V CDR1 and CDR2: MNHNS, SASEGT. This CDR3 region has 17 residues. After removal of 0 bases from V and 1 base from J, the junction contained 6 bases not matched to a gene. CDR3 sequence reads: CASSEAALSGGSYEQYF. DNA of the CDR3: TGTGCCAGCAGTGAAGCGGCACTTAGCGGGGGGTCCTACGAGCAGTACTTC.